The following is a T cell receptor beta chain sequence with its context. The entry originates in a study of blood T cell repertoires in COVID-19. Study in general: Spain, Italy and the United States supplied samples that represented acute and convalescent COVID-19.

In the original processing: The assay estimated nucleated cells by amplifying reference gene primers. Repertoires were generated with immunoSEQ multiplex PCR, while TCRdb's copy carries only in-frame clones and drops some. V and J calls and clone size are copied from that table; D and trimming were computed from the DNA. The profile covers about 220,000 clones, with approximately 85% appearing a single time and roughly 5.5% taken by the ten largest. Germline CDR1 LNHDA, CDR2 SQIVND (reference sequence). The CDR3 loop spans 13 amino acids. Germline trimming cut 5 bases from V and 4 bases from J; bases unmatched to any gene: 4.

The source of this sequence is a woman in her seventies with COVID-19, enrolled during active disease. This sequence joins TRBV19 and TRBJ1-1, with 7 bases that match TRBD1. The sequencing input was peripheral blood. CDR3 DNA: TGTGCCAGTAGTCTAAGACAGGGCACTGAAGCTTTCTTT. It specifies CASSLRQGTEAFF.